The rows below give T cell receptor beta chains drawn from one sample of a study of cytomegalovirus exposure and HLA in healthy donors. The method was immunoSEQ multiplex PCR; TCRdb's version includes in-frame clones alone and lacks a portion of them. The sample lists around 98,000 clones; about 90% were seen once. The specimen sequenced was PBMCs. The receptors derive from a man aged 18 to 29 in good health and CMV-seropositive. The CDR3 runs from the conserved cysteine through the conserved F or W. Each record gives: V gene, J gene, clone size, D gene, CDR3 DNA, CDR3 protein. The D gene is left open where the match is weak. Size values are once, few and many counts, or a class for expanded clones, and some rows have none.

v_call: TRBV9; j_call: TRBJ2-6; clone_size: .; d_call: .; cdr3_nt: TGTGCCAGCAGTCAGGGATCTGGGGCCAACGTCCTGACTTTC; cdr3_aa: CASSQGSGANVLTF
v_call: TRBV7-2; j_call: TRBJ2-7; clone_size: .; d_call: .; cdr3_nt: TGTGCCAGCAGCGAGAGCCTCTCCTACGAGCAGTACTTC; cdr3_aa: CASSESLSYEQYF
v_call: TRBV7-9; j_call: TRBJ2-3; clone_size: once; d_call: TRBD1; cdr3_nt: TGTGCCAGCAGCTCGACAGGGCTGGATACGCAGTATTTT; cdr3_aa: CASSSTGLDTQYF
v_call: TRBV7-9; j_call: TRBJ1-2; clone_size: .; d_call: TRBD1; cdr3_nt: TGTGCCAGCAGCTTTCGACAGGGGCGGTTGGATGGCTACACCTTC; cdr3_aa: CASSFRQGRLDGYTF
v_call: TRBV11-2; j_call: TRBJ1-2; clone_size: .; d_call: .; cdr3_nt: TGTGCCAGCAGCTTAGCTTGGCCAAGACGGAGAGCTAACTATGGCTACACCTTC; cdr3_aa: CASSLAWPRRRANYGYTF
v_call: TRBV2; j_call: TRBJ2-2; clone_size: few; d_call: .; cdr3_nt: TGTGCCAGCAGTGAACAAGCAATCACCGGGGAGCTGTTTTTT; cdr3_aa: CASSEQAITGELFF
v_call: TRBV6-5; j_call: TRBJ2-1; clone_size: once; d_call: TRBD2; cdr3_nt: TGTGCCAGCAGTTACCTTGGGGGGGGAATCTACAATGAGCAGTTCTTC; cdr3_aa: CASSYLGGGIYNEQFF
v_call: TRBV28; j_call: TRBJ2-7; clone_size: .; d_call: .; cdr3_nt: TGTGCCAGCAGTCTCGACTCATACGAGCAGTACTTC; cdr3_aa: CASSLDSYEQYF
v_call: TRBV6-6; j_call: TRBJ2-7; clone_size: few; d_call: TRBD1; cdr3_nt: TGTGCCAGCAGTTACGCCCGGGACAGGCCCACCTACGAGCAGTACTTC; cdr3_aa: CASSYARDRPTYEQYF
v_call: TRBV7-9; j_call: TRBJ2-5; clone_size: .; d_call: .; cdr3_nt: TGTGCCAGCAGCTTAGCGGGAGGAGGGGAGACCCAGTACTTC; cdr3_aa: CASSLAGGGETQYF
v_call: TRBV4-3; j_call: TRBJ2-1; clone_size: .; d_call: TRBD2; cdr3_nt: TGCGCCAGCAGCCAACAACAAGGGACTAGCGGGATATACAATGAGCAGTTCTTC; cdr3_aa: CASSQQQGTSGIYNEQFF
v_call: TRBV4-2; j_call: TRBJ1-2; clone_size: .; d_call: .; cdr3_nt: TGTGCCAGCAGCCAAGAACTGGTGAACTATGGCTACACCTTC; cdr3_aa: CASSQELVNYGYTF
v_call: TRBV5-5; j_call: TRBJ2-7; clone_size: once; d_call: TRBD1; cdr3_nt: TGTGCCAGCAGCTGGTCCGGGACAGGGCTCTACGAGCAGTACTTC; cdr3_aa: CASSWSGTGLYEQYF
v_call: TRBV4-2; j_call: TRBJ2-7; clone_size: .; d_call: .; cdr3_nt: TGTGCCAGCAGCCAAACACCATTGACAGGCCACTCCTACGAGCAGTACTTC; cdr3_aa: CASSQTPLTGHSYEQYF
v_call: TRBV7-8; j_call: TRBJ2-2; clone_size: .; d_call: .; cdr3_nt: TGTGCCAGCAGCTTTAGTAGGGGACTTACGAACACCGGGGAGCTGTTTTTT; cdr3_aa: CASSFSRGLTNTGELFF
v_call: TRBV2; j_call: TRBJ2-1; clone_size: .; d_call: .; cdr3_nt: TGTGCCAGCAGTGAAGCGACAATTCCCTACAATGAGCAGTTCTTC; cdr3_aa: CASSEATIPYNEQFF
v_call: TRBV7-2; j_call: TRBJ1-1; clone_size: .; d_call: TRBD1; cdr3_nt: TGTGCCAGCAGCGAGGGGGGACAGGGGCCCACTGAAGCTTTCTTT; cdr3_aa: CASSEGGQGPTEAFF
v_call: TRBV7-2; j_call: TRBJ2-2; clone_size: .; d_call: .; cdr3_nt: TGTGCCAGCAGCACAGGGCCCCGGACGAACACCGGGGAGCTGTTTTTT; cdr3_aa: CASSTGPRTNTGELFF
v_call: TRBV2; j_call: TRBJ2-5; clone_size: .; d_call: TRBD2; cdr3_nt: TGTGCCAGCCTACTAGCGGGGGGGACTCAAGAGACCCAGTACTTC; cdr3_aa: CASLLAGGTQETQYF
v_call: TRBV2; j_call: TRBJ1-2; clone_size: .; d_call: .; cdr3_nt: TGTGCCAGCAGAGGGGTAGTTCACTATGGCTACACCTTC; cdr3_aa: CASRGVVHYGYTF
v_call: TRBV28; j_call: TRBJ2-5; clone_size: .; d_call: .; cdr3_nt: TGTGCCAGCAGCACCAGGGTGGGCCAAGAGACCCAGTACTTC; cdr3_aa: CASSTRVGQETQYF
v_call: TRBV19; j_call: TRBJ2-5; clone_size: .; d_call: TRBD1; cdr3_nt: TGTGCCAGTAGTACGGACAGGGGGGAGACCCAGTACTTC; cdr3_aa: CASSTDRGETQYF
v_call: TRBV18; j_call: TRBJ2-5; clone_size: .; d_call: TRBD1; cdr3_nt: TGTGCCAGCTCTCCTGGGACAGACACAGGAGAGACCCAGTACTTC; cdr3_aa: CASSPGTDTGETQYF
v_call: TRBV4-2; j_call: TRBJ2-2; clone_size: .; d_call: .; cdr3_nt: TGTGCCAGCAGCCAAGATCCCGGGTCGGTCACCGGGGAGCTGTTTTTT; cdr3_aa: CASSQDPGSVTGELFF
v_call: TRBV25-1; j_call: TRBJ1-6; clone_size: few; d_call: .; cdr3_nt: TGTGCCAGCAGTGAATTGGTAACAGCAAATTCACCCCTCCACTTT; cdr3_aa: CASSELVTANSPLHF
v_call: TRBV25-1; j_call: TRBJ2-7; clone_size: .; d_call: .; cdr3_nt: TGTGCCAGCAGTGAAATTGGTCGGGGGTCTGTCGAGCAGTACTTC; cdr3_aa: CASSEIGRGSVEQYF
v_call: TRBV4-3; j_call: TRBJ2-2; clone_size: .; d_call: TRBD2; cdr3_nt: TGCGCCAGCAGCCCAGCCACTAGCGGGAGGACCACCGGGGAGCTGTTTTTT; cdr3_aa: CASSPATSGRTTGELFF
v_call: TRBV21-1; j_call: TRBJ2-5; clone_size: .; d_call: .; cdr3_nt: TGTGCCAGCAGCAATTCCCCCGGAAGGGACACACAAGAGACCCAGTACTTC; cdr3_aa: CASSNSPGRDTQETQYF
v_call: TRBV7-2; j_call: TRBJ1-2; clone_size: .; d_call: TRBD1; cdr3_nt: TGTGCCAGCAGCTTAGCCCCGGGACAGCTTAACTATGGCTACACCTTC; cdr3_aa: CASSLAPGQLNYGYTF
v_call: TRBV2; j_call: TRBJ2-5; clone_size: .; d_call: TRBD2; cdr3_nt: TGTGCCAGCAATAGCGGGAGCGGGGAGACCCAGTACTTC; cdr3_aa: CASNSGSGETQYF
v_call: TRBV7-2; j_call: TRBJ1-1; clone_size: .; d_call: .; cdr3_nt: TGTGCCAGCAGCTTAGTTTATCGGGGGGGGAAGAACACTGAAGCTTTCTTT; cdr3_aa: CASSLVYRGGKNTEAFF
v_call: TRBV7-8; j_call: TRBJ2-1; clone_size: once; d_call: TRBD2; cdr3_nt: TGTGCCAGCAGCTTAATTTTGGTTGCGGGCGGGAGGGCCTACAATGAGCAGTTCTTC; cdr3_aa: CASSLILVAGGRAYNEQFF
v_call: TRBV9; j_call: TRBJ1-5; clone_size: once; d_call: .; cdr3_nt: TGTGCCAGCAGCTTAGGTGGGGGGGAAAATCAGCCCCAGCATTTT; cdr3_aa: CASSLGGGENQPQHF
v_call: TRBV6-4; j_call: TRBJ1-2; clone_size: once; d_call: .; cdr3_nt: TGTGCCAGCACAAATGGTAACAGTGATGGCTACACCTTC; cdr3_aa: CASTNGNSDGYTF
v_call: TRBV6-6; j_call: TRBJ1-5; clone_size: .; d_call: .; cdr3_nt: TGTGCCAGCAGCTCGAGGGACACCCAGCATTTT; cdr3_aa: CASSSRDTQHF
v_call: TRBV7-3; j_call: TRBJ2-3; clone_size: many; d_call: TRBD2; cdr3_nt: TGTGCCAGCAGCTTATTTAGCGGGAGCACAGATACGCAGTATTTT; cdr3_aa: CASSLFSGSTDTQYF
v_call: TRBV29-1; j_call: TRBJ2-7; clone_size: once; d_call: .; cdr3_nt: TGCAGCGTTCTCACCCCCTACAGCCTCTCCTACGAGCAGTACTTC; cdr3_aa: CSVLTPYSLSYEQYF
v_call: TRBV5-4; j_call: TRBJ2-5; clone_size: .; d_call: .; cdr3_nt: TGTGCCAGCAGACCGGACATGGAAAGTCGGGAGACCCAGTACTTC; cdr3_aa: CASRPDMESRETQYF
v_call: TRBV15; j_call: TRBJ2-1; clone_size: once; d_call: TRBD2; cdr3_nt: TGTGCCACCAGCAGAGGGGTAGCGGGGGGTTTAAACAATGAGCAGTTCTTC; cdr3_aa: CATSRGVAGGLNNEQFF
v_call: TRBV19; j_call: TRBJ2-7; clone_size: .; d_call: .; cdr3_nt: TGTGCCAGCCCAAAAGGAGTACGAAGCTACGAGCAGTACTTC; cdr3_aa: CASPKGVRSYEQYF
v_call: TRBV28; j_call: TRBJ2-2; clone_size: .; d_call: TRBD2; cdr3_nt: TGTGCCAGCAGCCCGGGACTAGCGGGAGTCTTGGGGACCGGGGAGCTGTTTTTT; cdr3_aa: CASSPGLAGVLGTGELFF
v_call: TRBV5-1; j_call: TRBJ2-2; clone_size: once; d_call: TRBD2; cdr3_nt: TGCGCCAGCAGCTTGACTAGCGGGATTGTCGGGGAGCTGTTTTTT; cdr3_aa: CASSLTSGIVGELFF
v_call: TRBV11-2; j_call: TRBJ1-1; clone_size: .; d_call: .; cdr3_nt: TGTGCCAGCAGCCTTGGGGGGGATACTGAAGCTTTCTTT; cdr3_aa: CASSLGGDTEAFF
v_call: TRBV5-4; j_call: TRBJ2-2; clone_size: .; d_call: TRBD2; cdr3_nt: TGTGCCAGCAGCTTGGAGGAGGGAGGGCCTGACACCGGGGAGCTGTTTTTT; cdr3_aa: CASSLEEGGPDTGELFF
v_call: TRBV28; j_call: TRBJ2-5; clone_size: .; d_call: .; cdr3_nt: TGTGCCAGCAGTTTTAGCGCCGGAGAGACCCAGTACTTC; cdr3_aa: CASSFSAGETQYF
v_call: TRBV6-1; j_call: TRBJ2-7; clone_size: .; d_call: TRBD2; cdr3_nt: TGTGCCAGCCAACGTTGGACTAGCGGGGACTACGAGCAGTACTTC; cdr3_aa: CASQRWTSGDYEQYF
v_call: TRBV9; j_call: TRBJ1-4; clone_size: .; d_call: TRBD1; cdr3_nt: TGTGCCAGCAGCCTGGCGGGACAGGGTTTTGAAAAACTGTTTTTT; cdr3_aa: CASSLAGQGFEKLFF
v_call: TRBV7-8; j_call: TRBJ1-2; clone_size: .; d_call: TRBD1; cdr3_nt: TGTGCCAGCAGCCAGACAGGGGGGGTATATGGCTACACCTTC; cdr3_aa: CASSQTGGVYGYTF
v_call: TRBV6-5; j_call: TRBJ1-3; clone_size: .; d_call: .; cdr3_nt: TGTGCCAGCAGTTACGCAGGGCGCGGTGGAAACACCATATATTTT; cdr3_aa: CASSYAGRGGNTIYF
v_call: TRBV14; j_call: TRBJ2-2; clone_size: .; d_call: TRBD1; cdr3_nt: TGTGCCAGCAGCCAACTCGGCAGGGGGACCACCGGGGAGCTGTTTTTT; cdr3_aa: CASSQLGRGTTGELFF
v_call: TRBV7-2; j_call: TRBJ2-7; clone_size: .; d_call: TRBD2; cdr3_nt: TGTGCCAGCAGCTTAGGACTAGCGGGATCCTACGAGCAGTACTTC; cdr3_aa: CASSLGLAGSYEQYF
v_call: TRBV6-5; j_call: TRBJ2-7; clone_size: .; d_call: .; cdr3_nt: TGTGCCAGCAGTAGGGCACAGGTCGCCTACGAGCAGTACTTC; cdr3_aa: CASSRAQVAYEQYF
v_call: TRBV27; j_call: TRBJ2-7; clone_size: .; d_call: TRBD1; cdr3_nt: TGTGCCAGCAGACTGACCGGGACAGGGTACGAGCAGTACTTC; cdr3_aa: CASRLTGTGYEQYF